Detailed here is one TCR beta chain. This sample was included in a study of blood T cell repertoires in COVID-19. Across the study: Sample material is recorded as cDNA or gDNA derived from T cells, B-cell-depleted T cells, or PBMCs.

TCRdb keeps only in-frame clones here, not all; method: immunoSEQ multiplex PCR. The sample holds under 80,000 clones; about four fifths are singletons and the top ten take 9.7%. The CDR3 sequence is 11 residues long. Germline lookup yields CDR1 SNHLY and CDR2 FYNNEI. The germline V and J ends were trimmed by 8 bases and 0 bases, with 5 bases remaining between them. Material for sequencing was peripheral blood. V usage is TRBV2 and J usage is TRBJ2-7, with D unresolved. This clonotype was obtained from a human donor in a cohort sampled during active COVID-19. The CDR3 bases are TGTGCCAGCCTCCTCTCCTACGAGCAGTACTTC. Translated, it gives CASLLSYEQYF.